What follows are 32 T cell receptor beta chains derived from one specimen sequenced in a study of CD8+CD57+ T cells in acquired aplastic anemia. TCR beta VDJ and CDR3 profiling used genomic DNA as template. MiXCR was run by TCRdb on the reads, yielding one entry per CDR3 protein. The sample lists about 400,000 distinct CDR3 sequences; approximately 70% were seen once. The sample comprised sorted CD4+, CD8+, or CD8+CD57+ T cells (not recorded which) from PBMCs. The receptors shown here come from a human donor in good health, serving as a control.

The chain uses TRBV7-9 and TRBJ2-7; possible D gene TRBD1, 6 bases. Germline CDR1 reads SEHNR; CDR2 reads FQNEAQ (reference sequence). This CDR3 region has 14 residues. The V end lost 5 bases, the J end lost 4 bases, and 15 bases lay between the germline ends. CDR3 amino acids: CASSPGQPGYEQYF. DNA for the CDR3: TGTGCCAGCAGCCCAGGACAGCCGGGGTACGAGCAGTACTTC. The full variable domain, rest sourced from reference TRBV7-9 and TRBJ2-7, is DTGVSQNPRHKITKRGQNVTFRCDPISEHNRLYWYRQTLGQGPEFLTYFQNEAQLEKSRLLSDRFSAERPKGSFSTLEIQRTEQGDSAMYLCASSPGQPGYEQYFGPGTRLTVT.

The CDR3 sequence: CASSLPTESGYTNQPQHF. In nucleotides, the CDR3 is TGTGCCAGCAGCTTACCAACCGAGTCAGGCTACACCAATCAGCCCCAGCATTTT. V and J are TRBV7-9 and TRBJ1-5; D is unclear. Trimming took off 2 bases at V and 3 bases at J, with 20 bases between the two ends. Germline V gene data show CDR1 as SEHNR and CDR2 as FQNEAQ (reference sequence). The CDR3 has 18 residues.

The CDR3 nucleotides are TGTGCCAGCAGTTATTTCGTTGGTCGCTACACCTTC. Its protein is CASSYFVGRYTF. This chain uses TRBV11-3 with TRBJ1-2; D remains ambiguous. Germline CDR1 is SGHNT and CDR2 is YENEEA. The V gene lost 6 bases and the J gene lost 9 bases, with 14 bases spanning the gap. The length of the CDR3 is 12 residues.

The chain is built from TRBV7-2 and TRBJ2-5, with TRBD1 identical over 7 bases. V gave up 5 bases and J gave up 8 bases; unmatched junction bases: 17. The CDR3 extends over 16 amino acids. Germline V gene data show CDR1 as SGHTA and CDR2 as FQGNSA. CDR3 nucleotides: TGTGCCAGCAGCACTAGTGGGGACAGTGGAATTCACACCCAGTACTTC. Encoded protein: CASSTSGDSGIHTQYF.

This rearrangement joins TRBV5-1 to TRBJ1-3, with TRBD1 identical over 7 bases. CDR1 SGHRS and CDR2 YFSETQ come from the germline V gene. The CDR3 covers 14 residues. Trimming took 4 bases from V and 4 from J; bases not matched to a gene: 5. In nucleotides, the CDR3 is TGCGCCAGCAGCGATCAGGGGGGGGGAAACACCATATATTTT. It encodes CASSDQGGGNTIYF.

This clonotype has ten or more counts. The V and J genes are TRBV11-2 and TRBJ2-3; tentative D call: TRBD2 (6 bases). The CDR3 contains 15 residues. Trimming shortened V by 3 bases and J by 0 bases, and 10 bases separated the two germline ends. Germline values: CDR1 SGHAT, CDR2 FQNNGV. CDR3 residues: CASSFDGTSTDTQYF. The CDR3 nucleotides are TGTGCCAGCAGCTTCGACGGGACTAGCACAGATACGCAGTATTTT. The full variable domain, its missing parts supplied by reference TRBV11-2 and TRBJ2-3, is EAGVAQSPRYKIIEKRQSVAFWCNPISGHATLYWYQQILGQGPKLLIQFQNNGVVDDSQLPKDRFSAERLKGVDSTLKIQPAKLEDSAVYLCASSFDGTSTDTQYFGPGTRLTVL.

Many counts were recorded for this clonotype. The V call is TRBV20-1, the J call TRBJ2-1, with TRBD2 matching over 10 bases. From germline, CDR1 is DFQATT and CDR2 SNEGSKA (reference sequence). CDR3 length equals 18 residues. V gave up 3 bases and J gave up 0 bases; unmatched junction bases: 11. As DNA, the CDR3 is TGCAGTGCTAGCGGGCTAGCGGGGGCCAAAAGCTCCTACAATGAGCAGTTCTTC. Its translation is CSASGLAGAKSSYNEQFF.

As concerns this clonotype: A much larger clone lies a single base off, so this may be a read error. This rearrangement joins TRBV7-3 to TRBJ2-1, with D perhaps TRBD1 or TRBD2 (5 bases each). The germline CDR1 and CDR2 sequences are SGHTA and FQGTGA. This CDR3 contains 15 residues. CDR3 amino acids: CAGSSSGTRVDEQFF. The CDR3 nucleotides read TGTGCCGGCAGCTCCTCCGGGACGAGAGTCGATGAGCAGTTCTTC.

Comment on this clonotype: At one end the junction does not follow the germline gene, possibly because of a read error. V is TRBV5-1 and J is TRBJ1-2; tentative D call: TRBD1 (5 bases). Germline lookup yields CDR1 SGHRS and CDR2 YFSETQ. The CDR3 contains 16 residues. CDR3 in amino acids: CASSLGGLDGNYGYTF. As DNA, the CDR3 is TGTGCCAGCAGCTTGGGGGGGTTGGACGGTAACTATGGCTACACCTTC.

This clonotype was detected ten times or more. V usage is TRBV6-2 or TRBV6-3 and J usage is TRBJ1-2; D possibly corresponds to TRBD1 (6 bases). The CDR3 length is 16 residues. The germline V and J ends were trimmed by 8 bases and 0 bases, with 19 bases remaining between them. Germline V gene data show CDR1 as MNHEY and CDR2 as SVGEGT. The DNA for the CDR3 is TGTGCCAGCCTCTCTAGCGGGACACCGACTAACTATGGCTACACCTTC. Its translation is CASLSSGTPTNYGYTF.

This clonotype was observed a handful of times. The chain is built from TRBV29-1 and TRBJ1-1; the match to TRBD1 covers 8 bases. This CDR3 spans 13 amino acids. Trimming took 8 bases from V and 2 from J; bases not matched to a gene: 7. CDR1 SQVTM and CDR2 ANQGSEA come from the germline V gene. Written as DNA, the CDR3 is TGCAGCTTAGGGGCAGGGGGCAACACTGAAGCTTTCTTT. Its protein is CSLGAGGNTEAFF.

The chain combines TRBV7-2 with TRBJ2-7; a possible D gene is TRBD1 (7 bases). V was trimmed by 5 bases and J by 4 bases, leaving 18 bases between them. CDR1 SGHTA and CDR2 FQGNSA come from the germline V gene. CDR3 size: 15 residues. CDR3 protein: CASSGRGRGRYEQYF. The CDR3 DNA reads as TGTGCCAGCAGCGGTAGGGGCAGGGGGAGGTACGAGCAGTACTTC.

The genes are TRBV5-4 and TRBJ1-6; no firm D call. The germline V gene has CDR1 SGHNT and CDR2 YYREEE (reference sequence). This CDR3 spans 14 amino acids. V was clipped by 6 bases and J by 7 bases, with 14 bases between them. The CDR3 region is CASTWGGRNSPLHF. CDR3 sequence (DNA): TGTGCCAGCACCTGGGGAGGCCGGAATTCACCCCTCCACTTT.

As for this clonotype: An end of the junction does not agree with germline; a read error may underlie this. This chain uses TRBV7-2 with TRBJ1-2, with D maybe TRBD1 (5 bases). The CDR3 runs to 14 residues. From germline, CDR1 is SGHTA and CDR2 FQGNSA. The CDR3 sequence is CASSLGRAHGQYFF. CDR3 bases: TGTGCCAGCAGCCTAGGCAGGGCCCACGGGCAGTACTTCTTC.

This clonotype appeared a few times. This rearrangement joins TRBV10-3 to TRBJ1-2; TRBD1 matches at 8 bases. Germline lookup yields CDR1 ENHRY and CDR2 SYGVKD. Unmatched junction bases numbered 6, after V lost 10 bases and J lost 2 bases. This CDR3 is 13 amino acids long. The DNA for the CDR3 is TGTGCCAGCAGGGGACAGGCAAACTATGGCTACACCTTC. Translating it yields CASRGQANYGYTF.

This clonotype was seen just once. Germline is not matched at one junction end, which may reflect a read error. The V gene is TRBV7-2, the J gene TRBJ2-2, with D perhaps matching TRBD1 (6 bases). The germline V gene has CDR1 SGHTA and CDR2 FQGNSA. The CDR3 has 14 amino acids. The CDR3 loop reads CASRVISDRIEARF. Written as DNA, the CDR3 is TGTGCCAGCAGAGTTATCTCGGACAGAATTGAAGCTAGATTT.

The V and J genes are TRBV2 and TRBJ2-7; D remains unclear. The germline CDR1 and CDR2 sequences are SNHLY and FYNNEI. This CDR3 has 18 residues. The germline V and J ends were trimmed by 5 bases and 5 bases, with 28 bases remaining between them. The CDR3 here is CASSSDPTLAVFFDEQYF. In DNA, the CDR3 is TGTGCCAGCAGTTCAGATCCCACACTGGCGGTGTTTTTTGACGAGCAGTACTTC.

Note on this clonotype: A much more abundant neighbour one base away suggests this may be a read error. V usage is TRBV12-3 or TRBV12-4 and J usage is TRBJ1-4, with D possibly matching TRBD1 (5 bases). The CDR3 has 15 amino acids. The CDR3 nucleotides read TGTGCCAGCAGACAGGAACGGGGGAGGAATGAAAAACTGCTTTTT. It is translated as CASRQERGRNEKLLF.

This chain connects TRBV10-3 to TRBJ2-3; no clear D. The CDR3 totals 12 residues. In germline, CDR1 is ENHRY, CDR2 SYGVKD. The V gene lost 3 bases and the J gene lost 7 bases, with 8 bases spanning the gap. This chain's CDR3 is CAISDVGNTQYF. CDR3 DNA: TGTGCCATCAGTGATGTAGGGAATACGCAGTATTTT.

The chain employs TRBV7-2 and TRBJ2-1; D remains ambiguous. The V end lost 5 bases, the J end lost 12 bases, and 11 bases lay between the germline ends. The germline CDR1 and CDR2 sequences are SGHTA and FQGNSA. The CDR3 sequence is 11 residues long. The CDR3, as DNA: TGTGCCAGCAGCCAAGCAGGTAGGCAGTTCTTC. Translated: CASSQAGRQFF.

This clonotype was detected once. The chain is built from TRBV7-2 and TRBJ1-6; 8 bases are shared with TRBD1. Germline assignment: CDR1 SGHTA and CDR2 FQGNSA. This CDR3 comprises 14 residues. V dropped 5 bases and J dropped 19; count of bases not matched to a gene: 16. The DNA of the CDR3 is TGTGCCAGCAGCCGCGGACAGGGTGTAACACATACGCACTTT. It codes for CASSRGQGVTHTHF.

This clonotype was counted ten times or more. The J gene is TRBJ1-2, the V gene TRBV25-1; 9 bases are shared with TRBD1. Germline V gene lookup returns CDR1 MGHDK and CDR2 SYGVNS. V trimming: 2 bases; J trimming: 6 bases; junction bases outside the gene matches: 4. The CDR3 loop spans 14 amino acids. CDR3 loop: CASSERTGGDGYTF. CDR3 nucleotides: TGTGCCAGCAGTGAAAGAACAGGGGGCGATGGCTACACCTTC.

This clonotype was found many times. This rearrangement joins TRBV7-2 to TRBJ2-1, with 7 nucleotides matching TRBD1. The junction had 11 bases not matched to a gene; V was cut back by 5 bases and J by 4 bases. CDR1 is SGHTA, CDR2 FQGNSA, per germline. There are 16 residues in the CDR3. In DNA form, the CDR3 reads TGTGCCAGCAGCCGCTACCCGGGACAGCCATACAATGAGCAGTTCTTC. Its protein product is CASSRYPGQPYNEQFF. The full variable domain, its missing parts supplied by reference TRBV7-2 and TRBJ2-1, is GAGVSQSPSNKVTEKGKDVELRCDPISGHTALYWYRQSLGQGLEFLIYFQGNSAPDKSGLPSDRFSAERTGGSVSTLTIQRTQQEDSAVYLCASSRYPGQPYNEQFFGPGTRLTVL.

The V and J genes are TRBV7-2 and TRBJ1-6; D unclear. V gave up 5 bases and J gave up 16 bases, with 12 bases separating them. The CDR3 loop spans 11 amino acids. CDR1 is SGHTA, CDR2 FQGNSA, per germline. CDR3 DNA: TGTGCCAGCAGCCCGGATTCACTTCTCCACTTT. Protein product: CASSPDSLLHF.

As concerns this clonotype: Compared with germline, one end of the junction differs, possibly owing to a read error. V gene TRBV7-7 combines with J gene TRBJ2-7, with 7 bases matching TRBD1. This CDR3 comprises 15 residues. From germline, CDR1 is SSHAT and CDR2 FNYEAQ (reference sequence). The CDR3 protein is CASSVLENRGELQYF. The CDR3 DNA sequence: TGTGCTAGCAGCGTGTTGGAGAACAGGGGAGAGCTGCAGTACTTC.

V and J are TRBV19 and TRBJ2-7; D could derive from TRBD1 or TRBD2 (6 bases each). The CDR3 spans 18 residues. Trimming pared 6 bases from V and 6 bases from J, leaving 30 bases between. CDR1 LNHDA and CDR2 SQIVND come from the germline V gene (reference sequence). As DNA, the CDR3 is TGTGCCAGTAGCAAAGAGGGGGGCCGACGAACCGGGGGTGGCGAGCAGTACTTC. Protein product: CASSKEGGRRTGGGEQYF.

This clonotype was seen repeatedly, ten times or more. The chain employs TRBV12-3 or TRBV12-4 and TRBJ1-2; D is ambiguous. V lost 1 base, J lost 6 bases, and 12 bases lay in between. The CDR3 covers 14 residues. CDR3 sequence: CASSLDTPTDGYTF. The CDR3 coding sequence is TGTGCCAGCAGTTTAGACACCCCGACGGATGGCTACACCTTC.

The chain has TRBV20-1 and TRBJ2-1; D is uncertain. Germline loops: CDR1 DFQATT, CDR2 SNEGSKA (reference sequence). V was trimmed by 6 bases and J by 8 bases, leaving 17 bases between them. This CDR3 contains 13 residues. The CDR3 loop reads CSAGRTGGDEQFF. CDR3 bases: TGCAGTGCCGGGCGTACCGGTGGGGATGAGCAGTTCTTC.

This clonotype was counted a single time. V is TRBV12-3 or TRBV12-4 and J is TRBJ1-2; 8 nucleotides match TRBD1. V lost 11 bases, J lost 8 bases, and 16 bases stayed unmatched. The CDR3 runs 14 residues. The CDR3 protein is CAGGSGDRKNGYTF. As DNA, the CDR3 is TGTGCCGGCGGTTCGGGGGACAGGAAGAACGGCTACACCTTC.

V is TRBV10-3 and J is TRBJ1-2; the D gene is possibly TRBD1 (6 bases). The germline CDR1 and CDR2 sequences are ENHRY and SYGVKD. V dropped 6 bases and J dropped 12 bases, with 20 bases sitting between them. The CDR3 spans 13 residues. The CDR3 spells CAISESGVSGNTF. CDR3 in DNA: TGTGCCATCAGCGAATCAGGGGTCTCTGGAAACACCTTC.

V usage is TRBV4-1 and J usage is TRBJ1-5; no clear D gene. The CDR3 spans 14 residues. Trimming cost V 0 bases and J 5 bases, with 8 bases left between them. Germline V gene sequence: CDR1 MGHRA, CDR2 YSYEKL. For the CDR3, the DNA is TGCGCCAGCAGCCAAGATGGCAGATATCAGCCCCAGCATTTT. Protein sequence: CASSQDGRYQPQHF.

This clonotype appeared many times. The chain combines TRBV9 with TRBJ2-2; no clear D gene. Germline values: CDR1 SGDLS, CDR2 YYNGEE. The CDR3 runs to 14 residues. V was cut by 0 bases and J by 3 bases, with 6 bases left in between. CDR3 DNA sequence: TGTGCCAGCAGCGTAGATTGGGACACCGGGGAGCTGTTTTTT. Protein product: CASSVDWDTGELFF.